This TCR beta chain comes out of a study of cytomegalovirus exposure and HLA in healthy donors. The CDR3 contains 8 residues. This clone was counted a single time. The antigen is undetermined. A multiplex PCR was run with 60 Vbeta primers and 13 Jbeta primers. Using immunoSEQ multiplex PCR, the repertoire was profiled, and TCRdb retains in-frame clones only, with some absent. The data show 95,000 to 150,000 clones, 75% to 90% seen once. General study results and limits: Reportedly, diagnosis of cytomegalovirus status by the classifier showed high specificity and sensitivity. Later findings reportedly placed an Asian-associated ancestry cluster below the roughly 730-donor mean for N-insertions. The study labeled 150 or so TCR beta chains cytomegalovirus-associated. When the data were analyzed later, several of the most significant clusters appeared to be linked to common viral pathogens.

The chain is built from TRBV21-1 and TRBJ2-1; the table's D call of TRBD1 was not tested on the DNA. TRBV21-1 is annotated as a pseudogene. This sequence originates from a man younger than 40 in good health and CMV-seronegative. The sample comprised PBMCs. DNA of the CDR3: TGTGCCAGCAGCACACAGTTCTTC. Amino acids: CASSTQFF.